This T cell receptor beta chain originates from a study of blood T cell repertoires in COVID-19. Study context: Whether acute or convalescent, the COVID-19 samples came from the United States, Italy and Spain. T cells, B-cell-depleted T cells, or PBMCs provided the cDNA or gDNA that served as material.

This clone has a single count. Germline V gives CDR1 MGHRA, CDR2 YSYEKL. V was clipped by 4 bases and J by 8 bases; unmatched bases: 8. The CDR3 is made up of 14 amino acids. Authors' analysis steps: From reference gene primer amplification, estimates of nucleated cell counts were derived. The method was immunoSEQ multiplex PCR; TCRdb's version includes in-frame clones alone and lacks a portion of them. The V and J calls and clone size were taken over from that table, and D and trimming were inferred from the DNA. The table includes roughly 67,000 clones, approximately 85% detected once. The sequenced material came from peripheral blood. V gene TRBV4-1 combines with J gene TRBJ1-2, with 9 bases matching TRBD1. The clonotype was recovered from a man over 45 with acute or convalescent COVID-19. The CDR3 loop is CASSPVTGGSGYTF. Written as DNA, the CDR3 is TGCGCCAGCAGCCCCGTGACAGGGGGAAGCGGCTACACCTTC.